Listed here are 18 T cell receptor beta chains from one sample, sequenced in a study of CD8+ T cells in alopecia areata. Sequencing used cDNA as its template, made by extracting RNA and reverse transcribing it. Sequencing used immunoSEQ multiplex PCR; TCRdb keeps in-frame clones, though not all of them. This sample has approximately 180,000 clones, with around 58% found just once. The treatment denotes: oral pan-JAK inhibitor, 5-10 mg twice daily. The specimen was CD4+ T cells sorted from blood, collected between weeks 55 and 65, from a patient treated with tofacitinib. Receptors originate from a human donor with alopecia areata.

The rearrangement joins TRBV4-2 to TRBJ1-1; D is uncertain. The CDR3 spans 14 residues. Trimming removed 4 bases from V and 1 base from J, with 10 bases in between. CDR1 is LGHNA, CDR2 YNFKEQ, per germline. The CDR3 coding sequence is TGTGCCAGCAGCCGGGAATCGACGAACACTGAAGCTTTCTTT. Protein: CASSRESTNTEAFF.

The V and J genes are TRBV23-1 and TRBJ1-5; D is unclear. TRBV23-1 is reported as an ORF; its role is uncertain. The CDR3 has 13 amino acids. The V end lost 6 bases, the J end lost 5 bases, and 11 bases lay between the germline ends. DNA for the CDR3: TGCGCCAGCAGCCAGGTCCGCGATCAGCCCCAGCATTTT. Its translation: CASSQVRDQPQHF.

The chain joins TRBV29-1 to TRBJ2-2; no definite D call. The CDR3 extends over 13 amino acids. V was trimmed by 3 bases and J by 1 base, leaving 6 bases between them. The germline gives CDR1 SQVTM, CDR2 ANQGSEA. CDR3 protein: CSVDWRNTGELFF. Written as DNA, the CDR3 is TGCAGCGTTGACTGGCGGAACACCGGGGAGCTGTTTTTT.

The rearrangement joins TRBV27 to TRBJ1-6; D is ambiguous. Trimming left V 3 bases short and J 8 bases short, with 14 bases between. The CDR3 contains 15 residues. Germline values: CDR1 MNHEY, CDR2 SMNVEV (reference sequence). In nucleotides, the CDR3 is TGTGCCAGCAGTTTTGATCATTCCCCTTATTCACCCCTCCACTTT. Translating it yields CASSFDHSPYSPLHF.

This sequence joins TRBV6-6 and TRBJ1-6; no reliable D call. This CDR3 spans 11 amino acids. The germline CDR1 and CDR2 sequences are MNHNY and SVGAGI (reference sequence). Trimming stripped 2 bases from V and 17 bases from J, with 10 bases between. The CDR3 loop is CASSYDTGIHF. CDR3 coding DNA: TGTGCCAGCAGTTACGATACGGGGATCCACTTT.

This chain connects TRBV30 to TRBJ2-3, with D uncertain. Between the trimmed V and J ends, which lost 0 bases and 5 bases, there was a span of 6 bases. The CDR3 is 12 residues long. Germline CDR1 is GTSNPN and CDR2 is SVGIG (reference sequence). CDR3: CAWSVQIDTQYF. In DNA, the CDR3 is TGTGCCTGGAGTGTACAGATAGATACGCAGTATTTT.

In nucleotides, the CDR3 is TGTGCCAGCAGTGTGGACAGGTCGTGGAATGGCTACACCTTC. This encodes CASSVDRSWNGYTF. The chain recombines TRBV6-1 with TRBJ1-2; 7 positions agree with TRBD1. The V and J ends lost 4 bases and 6 bases, in that order; junction bases with no gene match: 8. The CDR3 runs to 14 residues. Germline V gene sequence: CDR1 MNHNS, CDR2 SASEGT.

The chain joins TRBV29-1 to TRBJ2-5; D remains ambiguous. V shed 5 bases and J shed 1 base, with 17 bases lying between them. This CDR3 has 15 amino acids. Germline V gene lookup returns CDR1 SQVTM and CDR2 ANQGSEA. The CDR3 region has the DNA TGCAGCGTTAGTTTTGCCACCCCCCCCCAAGAGACCCAGTACTTC. It is translated as CSVSFATPPQETQYF. Complete variable domain (other parts from reference TRBV29-1 and TRBJ2-5): SAVISQKPSRDICQRGTSLTIQCQVDSQVTMMFWYRQQPGQSLTLIATANQGSEATYESGFVIDKFPISRPNLTFSTLTVSNMSPEDSSIYLCSVSFATPPQETQYFGPGTRLLVL.

There are a few counts of this clone. V usage is TRBV29-1 and J usage is TRBJ2-5; possible D gene TRBD1, 5 bases. Germline CDR1 reads SQVTM; CDR2 reads ANQGSEA. The V end lost 0 bases, the J end lost 0 bases, and 20 bases lay between the germline ends. The CDR3 consists of 18 residues. Here the CDR3 reads CSVEDKQGFPEYQETQYF. The CDR3, as DNA: TGCAGCGTTGAAGATAAGCAGGGCTTCCCCGAGTACCAAGAGACCCAGTACTTC.

This chain connects TRBV7-2 to TRBJ2-6; D is possibly TRBD2 (6 bases). In germline, CDR1 is SGHTA, CDR2 FQGNSA. The CDR3 spans 15 residues. Trimming removed 4 bases at V and 2 bases at J, with 9 bases between. CDR3: CASSSTGAGANVLTF. The CDR3 DNA reads TGTGCCAGCAGCTCGACGGGAGCTGGGGCCAACGTCCTGACTTTC.

The rearrangement uses TRBV5-1 and TRBJ2-5, with a weak D call TRBD2 (6 bases). The CDR3 contains 13 residues. Trimming stripped 2 bases from V and 5 bases from J, with 10 bases between. Per the germline V gene, CDR1 is SGHRS and CDR2 is YFSETQ. The CDR3 sequence: CASSFGGYETQYF. In DNA form, the CDR3 reads TGCGCCAGCAGCTTCGGAGGGTACGAGACCCAGTACTTC.

This chain connects TRBV2 to TRBJ1-5; no firm D call. Germline V CDR1 and CDR2: SNHLY, FYNNEI. This CDR3 comprises 14 residues. The V and J ends lost 4 bases and 2 bases respectively, with 9 bases between them. The CDR3 DNA sequence: TGTGCCAGCAGTGTTTGGGCCGGCAATCAGCCCCAGCATTTT. It is translated as CASSVWAGNQPQHF. Combining the CDR3 with reference TRBV2 and TRBJ1-5 gives the whole variable domain EPEVTQTPSHQVTQMGQEVILRCVPISNHLYFYWYRQILGQKVEFLVSFYNNEISEKSEIFDDQFSVERPDGSNFTLKIRSTKLEDSAMYFCASSVWAGNQPQHFGDGTRLSIL.

A few counts support this clone. J is TRBJ2-7 and V is TRBV30; D is possibly TRBD1 (7 bases). Germline-derived CDR1 and CDR2 are GTSNPN and SVGIG (reference sequence). The CDR3 has 14 residues. The germline V and J ends were trimmed by 3 bases and 2 bases, with 14 bases remaining between them. Here the CDR3 DNA reads TGTGCCTGGAGGGGCCAGGGGGGTACCTACGAGCAGTACTTC. Translating gives CAWRGQGGTYEQYF. The entire variable domain, with the rest obtained from reference TRBV30 and TRBJ2-7, is as follows: SQTIHQWPATLVQPVGSPLSLECTVEGTSNPNLYWYRQAAGRGLQLLFYSVGIGQISSEVPQNLSASRPQDRQFILSSKKLLLSDSGFYLCAWRGQGGTYEQYFGPGTRLTVT.

A few counts support this clone. The chain has TRBV23-1 and TRBJ2-7; D call uncertain. TRBV23-1 is sorted into the ORF group, with uncertain function. Trimming left V 0 bases short and J 3 bases short, with 9 bases between. The CDR3 runs 14 residues. The CDR3 reads CASSQSARYYEQYF. The CDR3 DNA sequence: TGCGCCAGCAGTCAATCCGCCCGCTACTACGAGCAGTACTTC.

This clone showed up just a few times. The rearrangement links TRBV10-3 to TRBJ2-6, with a weak D call TRBD1 (5 bases). V lost 8 bases to trimming and J lost 0 bases, with 8 bases between them. CDR3 length: 14 amino acids. The germline CDR1 and CDR2 sequences are ENHRY and SYGVKD. Written as DNA, the CDR3 is TGTGCCATCGGGGCAGACTCTGGGGCCAACGTCCTGACTTTC. This gives the protein CAIGADSGANVLTF.

This sequence joins TRBV11-2 and TRBJ1-1; D remains unclear. CDR3 length: 15 amino acids. Looked up from germline, CDR1 is SGHAT and CDR2 is FQNNGV. V lost 2 bases to trimming and J lost 1 base, with 11 bases between them. CDR3 amino acids: CASSLLGNGNTEAFF. CDR3 nucleotides: TGTGCCAGCAGCTTATTAGGGAATGGGAACACTGAAGCTTTCTTT.

The gene calls are TRBV30 and TRBJ1-2; no reliable D call. The CDR3 sequence is 19 residues long. Germline assignment: CDR1 GTSNPN and CDR2 SVGIG (reference sequence). The V and J ends lost 0 bases and 0 bases respectively, with 23 bases between them. DNA of the CDR3: TGTGCCTGGAGTGTCCCCGACTTACCGAAACAGTTCGCTAACTATGGCTACACCTTC. This translates into CAWSVPDLPKQFANYGYTF.

V and J are TRBV25-1 and TRBJ2-1; no definite D call. V lost 8 bases, J lost 8 bases, and 10 bases lay in between. The germline CDR1 and CDR2 sequences are MGHDK and SYGVNS. The CDR3 contains 11 residues. CDR3 sequence (DNA): TGTGCCAGCCAGGCCCGGGATGAGCAGTTCTTC. It translates to CASQARDEQFF.